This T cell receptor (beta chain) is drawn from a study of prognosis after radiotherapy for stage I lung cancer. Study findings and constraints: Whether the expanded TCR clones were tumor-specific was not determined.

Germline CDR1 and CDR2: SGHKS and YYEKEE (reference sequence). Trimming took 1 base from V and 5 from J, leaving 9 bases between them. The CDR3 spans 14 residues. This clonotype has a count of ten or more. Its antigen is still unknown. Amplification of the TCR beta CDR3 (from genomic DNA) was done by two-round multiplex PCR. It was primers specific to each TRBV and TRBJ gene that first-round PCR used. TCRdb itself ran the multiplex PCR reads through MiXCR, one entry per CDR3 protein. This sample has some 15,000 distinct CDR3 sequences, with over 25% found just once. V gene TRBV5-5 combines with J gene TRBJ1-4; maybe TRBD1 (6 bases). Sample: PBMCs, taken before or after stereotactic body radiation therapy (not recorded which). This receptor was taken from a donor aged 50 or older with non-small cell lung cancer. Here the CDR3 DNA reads TGTGCCAGCAGCTTGTATGGGGGCAATGAAAAACTGTTTTTT. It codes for CASSLYGGNEKLFF.